This is a list of T cell receptor beta chains from one sample in a study of T cell repertoires in cytomegalovirus infection. TCRdb itself ran the reads through MiXCR, one entry per CDR3 protein. The sample carries about 100,000 distinct CDR3 sequences, 16% recorded once. Sequencing was carried out using PBMCs. All receptors derive from a human donor in good health (CMV status not recorded). Some clones in this sample may be carry-over from other donors' samples. CDR3s include the opening cysteine and the closing phenylalanine or tryptophan. The order of the fields is V gene, D gene, clone size, J gene, CDR3 DNA, CDR3 protein. The D gene is left open where the match is weak. The listing skips clone size in some rows; elsewhere it reads once, few, many or a size class.

v_call: TRBV11-2; d_call: -; clone_size: many; j_call: TRBJ1-3; cdr3_nt: TGTGCCAGCAGCTTTAACGGCGGAGCGTTCTCTGGAAACACCATATATTTT; cdr3_aa: CASSFNGGAFSGNTIYF
v_call: TRBV19; d_call: -; clone_size: many; j_call: TRBJ1-5; cdr3_nt: TGTGCCAGTAGTATAGATTACGGGAATCAGCCCCAGCATTTT; cdr3_aa: CASSIDYGNQPQHF
v_call: TRBV12-3/TRBV12-4; d_call: TRBD1; clone_size: -; j_call: TRBJ1-1; cdr3_nt: TGTGCCAGCAGTTACTACAGGGGCACTGAAGCTTTCTTT; cdr3_aa: CASSYYRGTEAFF
v_call: TRBV7-2; d_call: -; clone_size: -; j_call: TRBJ2-7; cdr3_nt: TGTGCCAGCAGCTGGGGCGGGGGCGGGGGCGAGCAGTACTTC; cdr3_aa: CASSWGGGGGEQYF
v_call: TRBV7-8; d_call: -; clone_size: many; j_call: TRBJ1-5; cdr3_nt: TGTGCCAGCAGCTCGGACGGTCTCAATCAGCCCCAGCATTTT; cdr3_aa: CASSSDGLNQPQHF
v_call: TRBV14; d_call: -; clone_size: -; j_call: TRBJ1-4; cdr3_nt: TGTGCCAGCAGCCAAAAAAGGGAGCAGGATAATGAAAAACTGTTTTTT; cdr3_aa: CASSQKREQDNEKLFF
v_call: TRBV28; d_call: -; clone_size: -; j_call: TRBJ2-3; cdr3_nt: TGTGCCAGCAGCCACCTCGAGGGGGGGGGGTACACAGATACGCAGTATTTT; cdr3_aa: CASSHLEGGGYTDTQYF
v_call: TRBV7-2; d_call: -; clone_size: many; j_call: TRBJ1-6; cdr3_nt: TGTGCCAGCAGCTTCATGTCTGTGAGGGGAGGTTCACCCCTCCACTTT; cdr3_aa: CASSFMSVRGGSPLHF
v_call: TRBV7-2; d_call: -; clone_size: many; j_call: TRBJ1-1; cdr3_nt: TGTGCCAGCAGCTTACCCCGAATGAACACTGAAGCTTTCTTT; cdr3_aa: CASSLPRMNTEAFF
v_call: TRBV12-3/TRBV12-4; d_call: -; clone_size: -; j_call: TRBJ1-2; cdr3_nt: TGTGCCAGCAGTTACGGACGCCGTCTAAACTATGACTACACCTTC; cdr3_aa: CASSYGRRLNYDYTF
v_call: TRBV7-2; d_call: -; clone_size: many; j_call: TRBJ1-5; cdr3_nt: TGTGCCAGCAGCTTGGGGGCCGATCAGCCCCAGCATTTT; cdr3_aa: CASSLGADQPQHF
v_call: TRBV20-1; d_call: -; clone_size: -; j_call: TRBJ1-1; cdr3_nt: TGCAGTGCTAGAGATCCCCAGGGGAACACTGAAGCTTTCTTT; cdr3_aa: CSARDPQGNTEAFF
v_call: TRBV20-1; d_call: -; clone_size: -; j_call: TRBJ1-6; cdr3_nt: TGCAGTGCTAGAGATTATGGCAGCATCTCCTATAATTCACCCCTCCACTTT; cdr3_aa: CSARDYGSISYNSPLHF
v_call: TRBV20-1; d_call: -; clone_size: -; j_call: TRBJ1-1; cdr3_nt: TGCAGTGCCGCCGAGGGGGGTGTGGGCACTGAAGCTTTCTTT; cdr3_aa: CSAAEGGVGTEAFF
v_call: TRBV5-4; d_call: TRBD2; clone_size: few; j_call: TRBJ2-3; cdr3_nt: TGTGCCAGCAGCCAGGGACTAGCGGGGGGAGATACGCAGTATTTT; cdr3_aa: CASSQGLAGGDTQYF
v_call: TRBV7-9; d_call: -; clone_size: many; j_call: TRBJ1-5; cdr3_nt: TGTGCCAGCAGTTTAGGGGGTCAGCCCCAGCATTTT; cdr3_aa: CASSLGGQPQHF